These T cell receptor beta chains were read from a single sample in a study of cytomegalovirus exposure and HLA in healthy donors. Method: immunoSEQ multiplex PCR; TCRdb's copy keeps in-frame clones and lacks some. The table has about 84,000 clones, just under 80% seen once. Material: PBMCs. The receptors stem from a male donor in good health and CMV-seropositive. CDR3s include the opening cysteine and the closing phenylalanine or tryptophan. A D gene is named only where the DNA matches it firmly. Only part of the rows carry a size: once, few, many, or a class if the clone is expanded.

D gene,clone size,V gene,J gene,CDR3 protein,CDR3 DNA
TRBD2,once,TRBV4-3,TRBJ2-7,CASSPSWLAGSEQYF,TGCGCCAGCAGCCCTAGCTGGCTAGCGGGAAGCGAGCAGTACTTC
.,.,TRBV5-6,TRBJ2-3,CASSLGLPSTDTQYF,TGTGCCAGCAGCCTGGGACTCCCTAGCACAGATACGCAGTATTTT
TRBD2,.,TRBV28,TRBJ2-7,CASSFQQWLAGPKRHPTYEQYF,TGTGCCAGCAGTTTTCAACAGTGGCTAGCGGGTCCCAAACGACACCCAACCTACGAGCAGTACTTC
.,.,TRBV15,TRBJ2-3,CATSRGGDTQYF,TGTGCCACCAGCAGAGGAGGAGATACGCAGTATTTT
.,few,TRBV7-2,TRBJ2-3,CASSDDRIQYF,TGTGCCAGCAGCGACGACAGGATCCAGTATTTT
.,.,TRBV18,TRBJ1-1,CASSRSPNTEAFF,TGTGCCAGCTCACGAAGCCCGAACACTGAAGCTTTCTTT
TRBD2,.,TRBV6-7,TRBJ2-5,CASSYSSGSFKETQYF,TGTGCCAGCAGTTACTCTAGCGGGAGCTTTAAAGAGACCCAGTACTTC
.,.,TRBV7-9,TRBJ1-1,CASSDRSGTDEAFF,TGTGCCAGCAGCGACAGGAGTGGGACGGATGAAGCTTTCTTT
.,.,TRBV18,TRBJ1-1,CTSSLQSGYEAFF,TGTACCAGCTCACTCCAATCAGGGTATGAAGCTTTCTTT
.,.,TRBV7-8,TRBJ2-3,CASGLLLSTDTQYF,TGTGCCAGCGGACTTCTCTTAAGCACAGATACGCAGTATTTT
.,.,TRBV6-1,TRBJ1-5,CASSAYSNQPQHF,TGTGCCAGCAGTGCCTATAGCAATCAGCCCCAGCATTTT
.,.,TRBV27,TRBJ2-5,CASSLRESRETQYF,TGTGCCAGCAGTTTGAGGGAGAGTCGGGAGACCCAGTACTTC
.,.,TRBV4-2,TRBJ1-2,CASSQDRAGPTYGYTF,TGTGCCAGCAGCCAAGATCGAGCGGGGCCGACCTATGGCTACACCTTC
TRBD1,.,TRBV11-2,TRBJ1-2,CASSRGQGNYGYTF,TGTGCCAGCAGCAGGGGACAGGGGAACTATGGCTACACCTTC
.,once,TRBV4-2,TRBJ1-1,CASSQTVNTEAFF,TGTGCCAGCAGCCAAACAGTTAACACTGAAGCTTTCTTT
.,.,TRBV18,TRBJ2-4,CASSPLAGRAKNIQYF,TGTGCCAGCTCACCACTGGCGGGCCGGGCCAAAAACATTCAGTACTTC
.,.,TRBV13,TRBJ2-7,CASSLVASSYEQYF,TGTGCCAGCAGCTTAGTTGCGAGCTCCTACGAGCAGTACTTC
TRBD1,few,TRBV30,TRBJ1-1,CAWRPGQVNTEAFF,TGTGCCTGGAGACCGGGACAGGTGAACACTGAAGCTTTCTTT
TRBD2,.,TRBV5-1,TRBJ2-5,CASSTSSSGSFETQYF,TGCGCCAGCAGCACCAGTTCTAGCGGGAGTTTCGAGACCCAGTACTTC
TRBD1,few,TRBV18,TRBJ1-5,CASSLDRVFSPQHF,TGTGCCAGCTCACTTGACAGGGTCTTCTCGCCCCAGCATTTT
.,.,TRBV4-1,TRBJ2-3,CASNTAPGTQYF,TGCGCCAGCAATACGGCGCCGGGTACGCAGTATTTT
TRBD2,.,TRBV6-5,TRBJ2-2,CASSYPAGGGELFF,TGTGCCAGCAGTTACCCAGCGGGAGGAGGGGAGCTGTTTTTT
.,once,TRBV5-1,TRBJ1-1,CASSLVSPGFGRTEAFF,TGCGCCAGCAGCTTGGTATCGCCGGGGTTCGGGCGGACTGAAGCTTTCTTT
.,.,TRBV7-2,TRBJ1-2,CASSLVLGGVYGYTF,TGTGCCAGCAGCTTAGTGTTGGGGGGGGTCTATGGCTACACCTTC
.,few,TRBV5-4,TRBJ1-3,CASSVQGPGNTIYF,TGTGCCAGCAGCGTACAGGGTCCCGGAAACACCATATATTTT
.,.,TRBV11-1,TRBJ2-6,CASSYISSGANVLTF,TGTGCCAGCAGTTACATCTCTTCTGGGGCCAACGTCCTGACTTTC
TRBD1,.,TRBV4-1,TRBJ2-3,CASSQEQGAQYF,TGCGCCAGCAGCCAAGAACAGGGGGCGCAGTATTTT
.,.,TRBV19,TRBJ1-5,CATLRQVGNNQPQHF,TGTGCCACCCTAAGACAGGTGGGCAACAATCAGCCCCAGCATTTT
.,.,TRBV28,TRBJ1-1,CASSLSGGGLSF,TGTGCCAGCAGTTTAAGTGGCGGGGGACTCTCCTTT
.,.,TRBV19,TRBJ1-4,CASSIGDTTNEKLFF,TGTGCCAGTAGTATCGGGGACACCACTAATGAAAAACTGTTTTTT
TRBD1,once,TRBV28,TRBJ2-7,CASSPGQGYYEQYF,TGTGCCAGCAGCCCCGGACAGGGGTACTACGAGCAGTACTTC
TRBD2,.,TRBV5-8,TRBJ2-3,CASSLGSVASGSDTQYF,TGTGCCAGCAGCTTGGGGTCAGTGGCTAGCGGGAGTGATACGCAGTATTTT
.,.,TRBV7-2,TRBJ1-2,CASSLGSGYTF,TGTGCCAGCAGCTTAGGGAGTGGCTACACCTTC
.,.,TRBV27,TRBJ2-3,CASSFGSWSTDTQYF,TGTGCCAGCAGTTTCGGGAGTTGGAGTACAGATACGCAGTATTTT
TRBD1,few,TRBV2,TRBJ1-1,CASYRDREAFF,TGTGCCAGCTACCGGGACAGAGAAGCTTTCTTT
.,.,TRBV5-1,TRBJ2-2,CASRGGGSNTGELFF,TGCGCCAGCAGGGGCGGAGGGAGTAACACCGGGGAGCTGTTTTTT
.,.,TRBV6-5,TRBJ2-7,CASSSGEAGEQYF,TGTGCCAGCAGCTCCGGGGAAGCTGGCGAGCAGTACTTC